In this sample, the clone carrying this TCR beta chain turned up a few times. This entry is derived from a study of naive and memory T cell subsets. After CD4 positive bead selection, the CD4-negative fraction gave CD8 T cells. The CDR3 runs to 12 residues. Germline CDR1 reads MNHNS; CDR2 reads SASEGT. V was clipped by 4 bases and J by 6 bases, with 7 bases between them. Two oligonucleotides, mixed equimolar, formed the beta constant-region primer covering TRBC1 and TRBC2. Four rounds of PCR amplified the ligated cDNA using nested alpha and beta constant-region primers plus SP2. TCRdb reprocessed the UMI-ligation and nested PCR reads via MiXCR and lists one record per CDR3 protein. Found here are around 29,000 distinct CDR3 sequences, roughly 18% of them singletons; the top ten hold 3% to 3.5%.

This chain connects TRBV6-1 to TRBJ1-5; D ambiguous. The sequence was obtained from a human donor in good health. The sequencing input was effector memory CD4+ T cells from blood. The sample's subset: effector memory, CD45RA- CD27-. In DNA form, the CDR3 reads TGTGCCAGCAGTGTACAATTTCAGCCCCAGCATTTT. It is translated as CASSVQFQPQHF.